This is a list of T cell receptor beta chains from one sample in a study of OX40 agonist ivuxolimab in advanced cancers. Libraries were prepared by immunoSEQ multiplex PCR; TCRdb keeps only in-frame clonotypes and omits some of them. The sample includes some 30,000 clones, 65% to 85% of them seen just once. The source material was CD4+ or CD8+ T cells sorted from blood, sampled in a trial of the OX40 agonist ivuxolimab. The origin of the receptors is an adult with an advanced solid tumor such as melanoma, head and neck, liver or kidney cancer. Both conserved end residues are part of each CDR3. Each record gives: J gene, clone size, D gene, V gene, CDR3 protein, CDR3 DNA. D genes are given only for firm matches. Clone size is stated in some rows and not others, as once, few, many or a class when expanded.

TRBJ1-5 | once | NA | TRBV9 | CASSVSGDQPQHF | TGTGCCAGCAGCGTATCTGGAGATCAGCCCCAGCATTTT
TRBJ1-1 | NA | TRBD1 | TRBV4-1 | CASSHLPGQGMNTEAFF | TGCGCCAGCAGCCACCTCCCAGGACAGGGGATGAACACTGAAGCTTTCTTT
TRBJ1-5 | NA | NA | TRBV13 | CASSLGSRFAQPQHF | TGTGCCAGCAGCTTGGGATCTCGTTTCGCCCAGCCCCAGCATTTT
TRBJ1-2 | NA | NA | TRBV25-1 | CASSDSGLDNYGYTF | TGTGCCAGCAGTGATTCGGGTTTGGATAACTATGGCTACACCTTC
TRBJ1-2 | once | TRBD1 | TRBV2 | CASSEKFRETGDGYTF | TGTGCCAGCAGTGAAAAGTTTCGGGAGACAGGGGATGGCTACACCTTC
TRBJ1-5 | NA | TRBD1 | TRBV4-1 | CASSQGGTGPRQPQHF | TGCGCCAGCAGCCAAGGGGGGACAGGACCCAGGCAGCCCCAGCATTTT
TRBJ1-6 | NA | TRBD1 | TRBV30 | CAWSTGTGKNSPLHF | TGTGCCTGGAGTACCGGGACAGGGAAGAATTCACCCCTCCACTTT
TRBJ1-5 | NA | NA | TRBV7-9 | CASSLGHGNQPQHF | TGTGCCAGCAGCTTGGGACACGGCAATCAGCCCCAGCATTTT
TRBJ2-5 | many | NA | TRBV6-5 | CASSYVAGQGGETQYF | TGTGCCAGCAGTTACGTTGCGGGGCAAGGAGGAGAGACCCAGTACTTC
TRBJ2-1 | NA | NA | TRBV7-6 | CASSFAGYNEQFF | TGTGCCAGCAGCTTCGCGGGGTACAATGAGCAGTTCTTC
TRBJ2-1 | NA | TRBD1 | TRBV5-6 | CASSFGQENNEQFF | TGTGCCAGCAGCTTTGGACAGGAGAACAATGAGCAGTTCTTC
TRBJ2-5 | NA | NA | TRBV7-9 | CASSLGMGNRAETQYF | TGTGCCAGCAGCTTGGGCATGGGGAATAGGGCAGAGACCCAGTACTTC
TRBJ2-1 | once | TRBD2 | TRBV11-2 | CASSLGAGGGNEQFF | TGTGCCAGCAGCTTAGGAGCGGGGGGCGGGAATGAGCAGTTCTTC
TRBJ1-1 | few | NA | TRBV10-3 | CAISGATEAFF | TGTGCCATCAGTGGAGCCACTGAAGCTTTCTTT
TRBJ2-5 | NA | NA | TRBV7-7 | CASSSGIIKTQYF | TGTGCCAGCAGCTCCGGGATCATTAAGACCCAGTACTTC
TRBJ1-2 | NA | TRBD1 | TRBV11-2 | CASSLTGGNGYTF | TGTGCCAGCAGCCTGACAGGGGGCAATGGCTACACCTTC
TRBJ1-1 | NA | TRBD1 | TRBV4-3 | CASSAPGTGRTEAFF | TGCGCCAGCAGCGCACCCGGGACAGGGAGGACTGAAGCTTTCTTT
TRBJ1-2 | NA | NA | TRBV4-1 | CASSISASNYGYTF | TGCGCCAGCAGCATTTCCGCATCAAACTATGGCTACACCTTC
TRBJ1-2 | few | TRBD1 | TRBV4-1 | CASSQGTGVVGYTF | TGCGCCAGCAGCCAGGGGACAGGGGTTGTTGGCTACACCTTC
TRBJ2-7 | NA | TRBD2 | TRBV27 | CASSGSGGVSYEQYF | TGTGCCAGCAGTGGGAGCGGGGGGGTCTCCTACGAGCAGTACTTC
TRBJ1-4 | NA | NA | TRBV23-1 | CASRPGPLNEKLFF | TGCGCCAGCAGGCCGGGGCCCTTGAATGAAAAACTGTTTTTT
TRBJ2-1 | NA | TRBD1 | TRBV6-5 | CASSYGGQGPYEQFF | TGTGCCAGCAGTTACGGGGGACAGGGTCCTTATGAGCAGTTCTTC
TRBJ2-7 | NA | NA | TRBV7-8 | CASSLGGLPSSYEQYF | TGTGCCAGCAGCTTAGGGGGACTCCCAAGCTCCTACGAGCAGTACTTC
TRBJ1-2 | NA | NA | TRBV4-3 | CASSQARVYGSYTF | TGCGCCAGCAGCCAAGCGAGGGTTTACGGAAGTTACACCTTC
TRBJ2-3 | NA | TRBD1 | TRBV6-5 | CASSSLTGRTDTQYF | TGTGCCAGCAGTTCCTTGACAGGGAGAACAGATACGCAGTATTTT
TRBJ2-7 | NA | NA | TRBV11-2 | CASSLSPANRSQYF | TGTGCCAGCAGCTTATCCCCCGCGAACCGAAGTCAGTACTTC
TRBJ2-1 | NA | TRBD2 | TRBV19 | CATPPLLAEQYNEQFF | TGTGCCACCCCGCCCCTACTAGCGGAGCAGTACAATGAGCAGTTCTTC
TRBJ2-1 | NA | TRBD2 | TRBV13 | CASSFWTSGYNEQFF | TGTGCCAGCAGCTTCTGGACTAGCGGGTACAATGAGCAGTTCTTC
TRBJ2-1 | NA | TRBD2 | TRBV2 | CASIPGLAGGSYNEQFF | TGTGCCAGCATCCCTGGGCTAGCGGGAGGTTCCTACAATGAGCAGTTCTTC
TRBJ1-4 | NA | NA | TRBV27 | CASSLERWAYEKLFF | TGTGCCAGCAGTTTAGAAAGATGGGCTTATGAAAAACTGTTTTTT
TRBJ2-4 | NA | NA | TRBV5-1 | CASSLPDWEDKNIQYF | TGCGCCAGCAGCCTACCAGATTGGGAGGACAAAAACATTCAGTACTTC
TRBJ2-7 | NA | NA | TRBV10-3 | CAISESAGAVYEQYF | TGTGCCATCAGTGAGTCGGCAGGGGCTGTCTACGAGCAGTACTTC
TRBJ1-1 | NA | NA | TRBV10-2 | CASSPSGYTEAFF | TGCGCCAGCAGCCCTTCAGGGTACACTGAAGCTTTCTTT
TRBJ2-7 | NA | NA | TRBV11-3 | CASSLSRTYEQYF | TGTGCCAGCAGCTTATCCAGAACCTACGAGCAGTACTTC
TRBJ2-1 | NA | NA | TRBV6-1 | CASQTAYNEQFF | TGTGCCTCCCAGACAGCCTACAATGAGCAGTTCTTC